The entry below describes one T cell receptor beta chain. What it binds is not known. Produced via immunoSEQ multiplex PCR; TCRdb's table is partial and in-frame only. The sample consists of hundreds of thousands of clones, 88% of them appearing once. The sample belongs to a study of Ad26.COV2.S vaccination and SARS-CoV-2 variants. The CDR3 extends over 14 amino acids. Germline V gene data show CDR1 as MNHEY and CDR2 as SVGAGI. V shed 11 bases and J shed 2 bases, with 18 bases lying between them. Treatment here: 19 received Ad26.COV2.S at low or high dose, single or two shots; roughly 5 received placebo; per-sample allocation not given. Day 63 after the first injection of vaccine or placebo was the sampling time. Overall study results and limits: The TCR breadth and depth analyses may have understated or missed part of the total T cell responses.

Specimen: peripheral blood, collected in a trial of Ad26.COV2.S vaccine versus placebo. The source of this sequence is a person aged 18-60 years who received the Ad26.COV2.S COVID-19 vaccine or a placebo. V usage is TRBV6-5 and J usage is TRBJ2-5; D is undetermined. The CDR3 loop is CAAQRDSPQETQYF. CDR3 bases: TGTGCCGCTCAAAGAGACTCGCCACAAGAGACCCAGTACTTC.